This TCR beta chain was sequenced in a study of blood T cell repertoires in COVID-19. Study context: Samples taken during acute and convalescent COVID-19 were collected in the United States, Italy and Spain. PBMCs, B-cell-depleted T cells, or T cells provided the cDNA or gDNA that made up the material.

Enrollment of patients from Seattle took place during active infection, with longitudinal follow-up. Profiled with immunoSEQ multiplex PCR; TCRdb holds only in-frame clones, not every one. The repertoire includes over 250,000 clones, over 75% of them detected once, and 10% sits in the top ten. This CDR3 spans 12 amino acids. The germline V gene has CDR1 MDHEN and CDR2 SYDVKM. V lost 5 bases and J 4 bases, leaving 6 bases between the germline ends. The TCR sequence derives from a woman in her 70s with COVID-19, enrolled during active disease. Sequencing was done on a sample of peripheral blood. This chain joins TRBV28 and TRBJ1-3; D not resolved. Here the CDR3 reads CASSLGGNTIYF. CDR3 DNA sequence: TGTGCCAGCAGTCTCGGGGGAAACACCATATATTTT. Looking up the rest from reference TRBV28 and TRBJ1-3 gives the full variable domain: DVKVTQSSRYLVKRTGEKVFLECVQDMDHENMFWYRQDPGLGLRLIYFSYDVKMKEKGDIPEGYSVSREKKERFSLILESASTNQTSMYLCASSLGGNTIYFGEGSWLTVV.